These 13 T cell receptor beta chains share one sample of origin, sequenced in a study of PD-L1 blockade in urothelial cancer. As for time point: pretreatment peripheral blood. Profiled with immunoSEQ multiplex PCR; TCRdb holds only in-frame clones, not every one. Here the sample spans 85,000 to 95,000 clones, 85% to 90% being singletons. The sample here was PBMCs, taken around atezolizumab (anti-PD-L1) treatment. The receptor source for this set is a man aged 55 to 70 with urothelial cancer.

The CDR3 DNA sequence: TGTGCCAGTAAGGGTGACAGGGAAGGCTCACCCCTCCACTTT. This sequence encodes CASKGDREGSPLHF. The V call is TRBV19, the J call TRBJ1-6, with 7 bases aligning to TRBD1. Germline trimming cut 7 bases from V and 10 bases from J; bases unmatched to any gene: 10. The CDR3 covers 14 residues. CDR1 is LNHDA and CDR2 is SQIVND in the germline V gene (reference sequence).

The rearrangement links TRBV7-2 to TRBJ1-1, with TRBD1 matching over 7 bases. V lost 6 bases, J lost 4 bases, and 8 bases stayed unmatched. The CDR3 totals 14 residues. CDR1 and CDR2 (germline): SGHTA, FQGNSA. CDR3 nucleotide sequence: TGTGCCAGCAGAACATCACAGGGGATCACTGAAGCTTTCTTT. It codes for CASRTSQGITEAFF.

This clone was found once. The chain joins TRBV30 to TRBJ2-4; the D gene is possibly TRBD1 (6 bases). This CDR3 is 14 amino acids long. CDR1 is GTSNPN and CDR2 is SVGIG in the germline V gene (reference sequence). Deletions cut 4 bases from V and 1 base from J, with 11 bases between. As DNA, the CDR3 is TGTGCCTGGAAGGGCAGGGGCGCCAAAAACATTCAGTACTTC. It specifies CAWKGRGAKNIQYF.

The V gene is TRBV19, the J gene TRBJ2-7, with 9 bases fitting TRBD2. The ends lost 1 base at V and 0 bases at J; junction bases unmatched: 1. CDR1 and CDR2 from the germline V gene are LNHDA and SQIVND (reference sequence). The CDR3 sequence is 15 residues long. The CDR3 DNA follows: TGTGCCAGTAGTATAGTAGCGGGGGCCTCCTACGAGCAGTACTTC. Its translation: CASSIVAGASYEQYF.

The J gene is TRBJ1-2, the V gene TRBV4-3, with D perhaps TRBD1 (6 bases). The CDR3 length is 15 residues. Trimming left V 0 bases short and J 8 bases short, with 16 bases between. Germline CDR1 is LGHNA and CDR2 is YSLEER. DNA for the CDR3: TGCGCCAGCAGCCAAGATGGACAGTCGGTGTGGGGCTACACCTTC. Translation: CASSQDGQSVWGYTF.

This chain joins TRBV27 and TRBJ2-7; D is possibly TRBD2 (5 bases). Germline loops: CDR1 MNHEY, CDR2 SMNVEV (reference sequence). Trimming removed 9 bases from V and 9 bases from J, with 18 bases in between. CDR3 size: 12 residues. CDR3: CARSSIPEVQYF. The CDR3, as DNA: TGTGCCAGATCTAGTATCCCGGAGGTGCAGTACTTC.

This chain connects TRBV5-5 to TRBJ2-7; a possible D gene is TRBD2 (5 bases). Trimming took 4 bases from V and 0 from J, leaving 20 bases between them. This CDR3 has 17 amino acids. Germline loops: CDR1 SGHKS, CDR2 YYEKEE (reference sequence). DNA of the CDR3: TGTGCCAGCAGCCCTGACCTATGGACTTTCAGCTCCTACGAGCAGTACTTC. Amino acid sequence: CASSPDLWTFSSYEQYF.

The V gene is TRBV9, the J gene TRBJ2-6; TRBD1 matches 8 bases. After removal of 4 bases from V and 4 bases from J, the junction contained 4 bases not matched to a gene. Germline loops: CDR1 SGDLS, CDR2 YYNGEE. There are 15 residues in the CDR3. The CDR3 here is CASSTQGAGANVLTF. DNA for the CDR3: TGTGCCAGCAGCACGCAGGGGGCCGGGGCCAACGTCCTGACTTTC.

V and J are TRBV5-4 and TRBJ2-5, with D uncertain. Trimming stripped 1 base from V and 3 bases from J, with 7 bases between. The V gene's germline CDR1 is SGHNT and CDR2 YYREEE (reference sequence). The CDR3 consists of 13 residues. CDR3 loop: CASSLPDKETQYF. CDR3 DNA sequence: TGTGCCAGCAGCTTGCCAGACAAAGAGACCCAGTACTTC.

In nucleotides, the CDR3 is TGCAGCGTTGAAGACTTTCAAGGCGGGACGAATGGCTACACCTTC. Translation: CSVEDFQGGTNGYTF. The J gene is TRBJ1-2, the V gene TRBV29-1; TRBD1 is a possible D gene (5 bases). CDR1 is SQVTM, CDR2 ANQGSEA, per germline. With 0 bases removed from V and 6 bases from J, the gap between germline ends came to 17 bases. The CDR3 has 15 amino acids. The whole variable domain, filled in from reference TRBV29-1 and TRBJ1-2, reads SAVISQKPSRDICQRGTSLTIQCQVDSQVTMMFWYRQQPGQSLTLIATANQGSEATYESGFVIDKFPISRPNLTFSTLTVSNMSPEDSSIYLCSVEDFQGGTNGYTFGSGTRLTVV.

This chain links TRBV6-5 with TRBJ2-7; a weak D match, TRBD2 (7 bases). The germline CDR1 and CDR2 sequences are MNHEY and SVGAGI. The CDR3 is 15 amino acids. Trimming took 2 bases from V and 0 from J, leaving 11 bases between them. The CDR3, as DNA: TGTGCCAGCAGTTACGGGGGGGCATCCTCCTACGAGCAGTACTTC. Amino acids: CASSYGGASSYEQYF.

The J gene is TRBJ2-1, the V gene TRBV4-3, with 13 positions matching TRBD2. CDR1 and CDR2 from the germline V gene are LGHNA and YSLEER. The CDR3 spans 16 residues. V trimming: 5 bases; J trimming: 7 bases; junction bases outside the gene matches: 8. The CDR3 loop reads CASSVTSGGAINEQFF. The CDR3 DNA sequence: TGCGCCAGCAGCGTCACTAGCGGGGGGGCCATTAATGAGCAGTTCTTC.

The chain links TRBV11-1 to TRBJ2-1; D is perhaps TRBD1 (5 bases). The CDR3 totals 15 residues. Germline V gene sequence: CDR1 SGHAT, CDR2 FQDESV (reference sequence). Trimming stripped 1 base from V and 10 bases from J, with 17 bases between. This CDR3 reads CASSLERGVGQEQFF. CDR3 coding DNA: TGTGCCAGCAGCTTAGAAAGGGGTGTCGGTCAGGAGCAGTTCTTC. Variable domain in full (rest from reference TRBV11-1 and TRBJ2-1): EAEVAQSPRYKITEKSQAVAFWCDPISGHATLYWYRQILGQGPELLVQFQDESVVDDSQLPKDRFSAERLKGVDSTLKIQPAELGDSAMYLCASSLERGVGQEQFFGPGTRLTVL.